The 2 T cell receptor beta chains below all came from one sample that was sequenced in a study of monozygotic twins with inflammatory bowel disease (dated by TCRdb to the late 2010s). Preparation of the library involved 5' RACE. The listed sequencing device is Illumina HiSeq 2500. Through TCRdb reprocessing, the reads give one entry per CDR3 protein sequence; DNA is omitted. The table kept for this sample lists 400,000 to 500,000 distinct CDR3 sequences. The ten largest make up under 3% of the sample. The specimen was blood. All receptors derive from a human donor with ulcerative colitis or Crohn's disease, or a healthy co-twin of an affected twin (not recorded which).

This sequence joins TRBV20-1 and TRBJ2-1; TCRdb indicates TRBD1, and absent DNA this call remains unverified. The germline V gene has CDR1 DFQATT and CDR2 SNEGSKA (reference sequence). The length of the CDR3 is 15 residues. CDR3 amino acids: CSALFPGPVRNEQFF.

The chain carries TRBV20-1 and TRBJ1-5. The length of the CDR3 is 15 residues. Per the germline V gene, CDR1 is DFQATT and CDR2 is SNEGSKA (reference sequence). The CDR3 loop is CSARVPRALAEPQHF.